The following is a T cell receptor (beta chain) sequence with its context. The antigen this receptor binds is unknown. Base qualities are not at hand, and no much larger clone is one base apart. The CDR3 regions of human TCRbeta chains were subjected to immunosequencing. Processing in the source paper ran as follows. Repertoire TCRs were checked for matches against a reference library of SARS-CoV-2-specific TCRs that had been generated using the MIRA antigen-specificity platform. Breadth was defined as the fraction of unique TCRs that were SARS-CoV-2-associated. Depth was defined as the fraction of total T cells that were SARS-CoV-2-associated. Each spike-specific TCR was assigned to its reactive spike region and to a CD4 or CD8 class using the MIRA data. Log10-transformed breadth and depth values were compared by one-way ANOVA with Sidak's multiple comparisons tests. The clones in this table, taken by TCRdb from immuneACCESS, are in-frame only. Not every clone is retained; where verified, under half of the shortfall comes from an unresolved V gene, and the cause of the rest is unknown. V, J and clone size are taken as reported in that table, and D and trimming were inferred from the DNA itself. The sample table contains about 110,000 clones; only one count was recorded for 81% of them. Less than 5% of the sample is taken by the ten largest.

This sample was included in a study of T cell responses to AZD1222 COVID-19 vaccine (dated by TCRdb to the early 2020s). With respect to the entire study: AZD1222 recipients whose second dose came at about 4 weeks and those whose second dose came at about 12 weeks were combined into one group, since spike-specific TCR depth and breadth did not differ between the two schedules. TCR sequencing was performed for about 240 trial participants, of whom about 200 were given two doses of AZD1222 and roughly 25 were given two doses of MenACWY control vaccine. Enrollment into the trials was organized by age into subgroups of 18-55, 56-69 and 70-plus years, and those subgroups contained approximately 150, 30 and 60 TCR-sequenced participants, respectively.

The CDR3, from cysteine to phenylalanine, totals 15 residues. Only the CDR3 portion is preserved as DNA: 45 bases, with reading frame beginning at the first base. Via the germline V gene, CDR1 is LGHNA and CDR2 YSLEER. After removal of 0 bases from V and 8 bases from J, the junction retains 6 bases not matched to a gene. Per the publication, the time point label means: baseline before first vaccination. The vaccinee samples were drawn from two UK trials, COV001 and COV002, one of which was a single-blind randomized controlled phase 2/3 trial testing AZD1222 (ChAdOx1 nCoV-19) in healthy adults. For TCRbeta chain sequencing, PBMC samples were collected from trial participants at day 0 and at day 28 after the second dose. What the authors observed across the whole study: Vaccine-associated CD4 TCRs spanned the whole spike protein, with dominant responses in regions 160-218 and 743-854. Participants were mostly white British and included more females than males, and it was suggested by the authors that clonal diversity may have been underestimated. Reportedly, close to half of the unique spike-specific TCRs recognized epitopes lying outside the regions that are mutated in the B.1.351 and B.1.1.7 variants. No day 14 peak-response samples were available, so repertoires were characterized only after the peak T cell response. After two AZD1222 doses, spike-specific TCR breadth and depth were significantly higher than at day 0 and than in MenACWY recipients. Conclusions about previously exposed vaccinees are limited because only five or six AZD1222 recipients were SARS-CoV-2 seropositive at baseline. In the small 56-69-year group, the increase in depth fell short of significance, most likely because of low power.

The chain is made from TRBV4-3 and TRBJ1-4; TRBD1 aligns with 7 central bases. The sequence came from an adult in good health. The sample in question was peripheral blood, obtained on day 0 of AZD1222 vaccination. In nucleotides, the sequence is TGCGCCAGCAGCCAAGATAGGGGGCTGTGGGAAAAACTGTTTTTT. This is translated as CASSQDRGLWEKLFF.